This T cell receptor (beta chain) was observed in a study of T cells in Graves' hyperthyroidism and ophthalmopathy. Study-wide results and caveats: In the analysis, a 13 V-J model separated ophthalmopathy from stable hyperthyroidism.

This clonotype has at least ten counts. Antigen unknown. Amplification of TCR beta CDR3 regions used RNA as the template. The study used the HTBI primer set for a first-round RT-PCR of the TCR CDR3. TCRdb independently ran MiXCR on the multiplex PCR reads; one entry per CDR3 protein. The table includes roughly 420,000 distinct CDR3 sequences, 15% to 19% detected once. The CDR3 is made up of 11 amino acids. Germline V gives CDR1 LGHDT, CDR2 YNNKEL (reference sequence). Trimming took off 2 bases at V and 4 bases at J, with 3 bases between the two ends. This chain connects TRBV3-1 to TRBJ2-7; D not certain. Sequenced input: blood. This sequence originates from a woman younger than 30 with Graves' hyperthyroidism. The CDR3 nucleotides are TGTGCCAGCAGCCAAAAATACGAGCAGTACTTC. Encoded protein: CASSQKYEQYF.